This T cell receptor beta chain was found in a study of T cells after yellow fever vaccination. In this sample, this clonotype turned up a few times. The authors made TCR cDNA by 5'RACE template switching, adding a universal primer site and UMIs. TCRdb re-derived calls from the 5' RACE reads in MiXCR, one entry per CDR3 protein. Among hundreds of thousands of distinct CDR3 sequences, about 3.5% were seen once, and the ten largest hold 20% to 30%. The receptor comes from a man between 18 and 29 years old who received the YFV17D yellow fever vaccine. The source material was PBMCs, sampled on the day of the yellow fever booster vaccination.

The CDR3 DNA follows: TGCGCCAGCAGCTTTCAAGGGGGAAACACCGGGGAGCTGTTTTTT. It yields the protein CASSFQGGNTGELFF. The chain couples TRBV5-1 to TRBJ2-2; tentative D call: TRBD1 (6 bases). This CDR3 has 15 residues. CDR1 and CDR2 (germline): SGHRS, YFSETQ. Trimming stripped 2 bases from V and 2 bases from J, with 10 bases between.